These 28 T cell receptor beta chains share one sample of origin, sequenced in a study of blood T cell repertoires in COVID-19. Sequencing was performed with immunoSEQ multiplex PCR; in TCRdb, only in-frame clones are kept and a portion is missing. The sample has around 500,000 clones; around 87% are singletons. The sample consisted of PBMCs or T cells enriched from blood (not recorded which). Receptors originate from a woman in her 40s who had recovered from COVID-19.

CDR3 protein: CASSPLAGSGTDTQYF. In nucleotides, the CDR3 is TGCGCCAGCAGCCCTCTAGCGGGATCGGGCACAGATACGCAGTATTTT. The rearrangement links TRBV5-1 to TRBJ2-3, with 9 bases fitting TRBD2. The CDR3 totals 16 residues. V dropped 4 bases and J dropped 1; count of bases not matched to a gene: 7. Germline V gene data show CDR1 as SGHRS and CDR2 as YFSETQ. Complete variable domain (other parts from reference TRBV5-1 and TRBJ2-3): KAGVTQTPRYLIKTRGQQVTLSCSPISGHRSVSWYQQTPGQGLQFLFEYFSETQRNKGNFPGRFSGRQFSNSRSEMNVSTLELGDSALYLCASSPLAGSGTDTQYFGPGTRLTVL.

The chain combines TRBV7-6 with TRBJ2-1; 11 nucleotides match TRBD2. CDR1 SGHVS and CDR2 FNYEAQ come from the germline V gene. V shed 1 base, J shed 9 bases, and the junction held 5 bases outside the gene matches. The CDR3 has 15 residues. CDR3 sequence (DNA): TGTGCCAGCAGCTTAGAAGGGACTAGCGGTACTGAGCAGTTCTTC. Amino acids: CASSLEGTSGTEQFF.

This sequence joins TRBV19 and TRBJ2-6, with a possible D match to TRBD1 (6 bases). The CDR3 runs to 17 residues. Deletions cut 4 bases from V and 2 bases from J, with 15 bases between. Germline CDR1 LNHDA, CDR2 SQIVND (reference sequence). In nucleotides, the CDR3 is TGTGCCAGTAGTAGGGCACAGGGTAACGCTGGGGCCAACGTCCTGACTTTC. It specifies CASSRAQGNAGANVLTF.

The sample holds a few counts of this clone. The chain employs TRBV18 and TRBJ1-4; 7 bases are shared with TRBD1. CDR3 length equals 15 residues. Per the germline V gene, CDR1 is KGHSH and CDR2 is LQKENI. Germline trimming cut 1 base from V and 2 bases from J; bases unmatched to any gene: 1. CDR3 protein: CASSPLQGTNEKLFF. The CDR3 region has the DNA TGTGCCAGCTCACCACTACAGGGGACTAATGAAAAACTGTTTTTT.

As for this clone: At one boundary the junction diverges from the germline segment, which might be a read error. The V and J genes are TRBV7-2 and TRBJ1-5; 9 positions agree with TRBD1. The germline CDR1 and CDR2 sequences are SGHTA and FQGNSA. This CDR3 spans 15 amino acids. CDR3 in amino acids: CASRLGQGTNQPQHF. DNA of the CDR3: TGTGCCAGCAGATTAGGACAGGGGACCAATCAGCCCCAGCATTTT.

The rearrangement joins TRBV4-2 to TRBJ2-7; 7 bases align to TRBD2. The CDR3 extends over 14 amino acids. The germline gives CDR1 LGHNA, CDR2 YNFKEQ. The junction had 4 bases not matched to a gene; V was cut back by 1 base and J by 4 bases. CDR3 nucleotide sequence: TGTGCCAGCAGCCAAGTAGGGGAGGGGTACGAGCAGTACTTC. Translated, it gives CASSQVGEGYEQYF.

This clone was found a few times. This rearrangement joins TRBV4-1 to TRBJ2-7, with TRBD1 identical over 9 bases. Trimming at V came to 4 bases and at J to 5 bases, leaving 6 bases not matched to a gene. Germline CDR1 MGHRA, CDR2 YSYEKL. This CDR3 is 14 amino acids long. Written as DNA, the CDR3 is TGCGCCAGCAGCCCTTTCCGGGACAGGGACGAGCAGTACTTC. This encodes CASSPFRDRDEQYF.

The gene calls are TRBV24-1 and TRBJ1-4; TRBD1 matches 8 bases. V dropped 2 bases and J dropped 7; count of bases not matched to a gene: 5. The germline V gene encodes CDR1 KGHDR and CDR2 SFDVKD. The CDR3 covers 15 residues. CDR3 sequence: CATSDSSGTGEKLFF. DNA of the CDR3: TGTGCCACCAGTGATTCCTCCGGGACAGGTGAAAAACTGTTTTTT.

The V gene is TRBV4-3, the J gene TRBJ1-3; D not certain. CDR1 is LGHNA and CDR2 is YSLEER in the germline V gene. The length of the CDR3 is 17 residues. Trimming shortened V by 0 bases and J by 0 bases, and 12 bases separated the two germline ends. The DNA for the CDR3 is TGCGCCAGCAGCCAAGATCCACGGGGAGTCTCTGGAAACACCATATATTTT. It encodes CASSQDPRGVSGNTIYF.

The chain carries TRBV24-1 and TRBJ2-6; 7 bases agree with TRBD1. With V trimmed by 4 bases and J by 2 bases, 4 bases remained unmatched. The CDR3 loop spans 16 amino acids. Germline CDR1 and CDR2: KGHDR and SFDVKD. Here the CDR3 DNA reads TGTGCCACCAGTGACCCCGGGACAGCTGGGGCCAACGTCCTGACTTTC. Its translation: CATSDPGTAGANVLTF.

V is TRBV20-1 and J is TRBJ1-1, with 7 bases fitting TRBD1. The germline gives CDR1 DFQATT, CDR2 SNEGSKA (reference sequence). This CDR3 is 16 amino acids long. V lost 3 bases to trimming and J lost 4 bases; unmatched junction nucleotides: 14. CDR3: CSASKLRVQGGTEAFF. In nucleotides, the CDR3 is TGCAGTGCTAGTAAGCTCCGTGTCCAGGGGGGCACTGAAGCTTTCTTT.

This CDR3 is CASSLGETGVYNEQFF. DNA for the CDR3: TGTGCCAGCAGCTTGGGGGAGACAGGGGTATACAATGAGCAGTTCTTC. The chain joins TRBV13 to TRBJ2-1; 8 bases line up with TRBD1. V trimming: 3 bases; J trimming: 4 bases; junction bases outside the gene matches: 8. The CDR3 runs to 16 residues. Germline V lookup: CDR1 PRHDT, CDR2 FYEKMQ (reference sequence).

The chain uses TRBV5-6 and TRBJ2-7; possibly TRBD2 for D (6 bases). Per germline, CDR1 SGHDT and CDR2 YYEEEE. The V end lost 4 bases, the J end lost 4 bases, and 9 bases lay between the germline ends. There are 12 residues in the CDR3. CDR3 loop: CASSLTRYEQYF. CDR3 DNA: TGTGCCAGCAGCCTGACTAGATACGAGCAGTACTTC.

A word on this clone: The sample holds other DNA sequences that translate to the same CDR3. The rearrangement joins TRBV12-5 to TRBJ1-1; a weak D match, TRBD1 (5 bases). The CDR3 contains 12 residues. Germline V gene sequence: CDR1 LGHNT, CDR2 FRNRAP. Between the trimmed V and J ends, which lost 2 bases and 6 bases, there was a span of 7 bases. This CDR3 is CASGLQGSEAFF. DNA of the CDR3: TGTGCTAGTGGTTTGCAGGGCTCTGAAGCTTTCTTT. The variable domain in full, with the rest retrieved from reference TRBV12-5 and TRBJ1-1, is DARVTQTPRHKVTEMGQEVTMRCQPILGHNTVFWYRQTMMQGLELLAYFRNRAPLDDSGMPKDRFSAEMPDATLATLKIQPSEPRDSAVYFCASGLQGSEAFFGQGTRLTVV.

CDR3 DNA sequence: TGTGCCAGCAGCTTAGTACGACAGGGCCGCAATGAGCAGTTCTTC. It translates to CASSLVRQGRNEQFF. V is TRBV7-8 and J is TRBJ2-1; 7 nucleotides align to TRBD1. The ends lost 1 base at V and 6 bases at J; junction bases unmatched: 6. The germline gives CDR1 SGHVS, CDR2 FQNEAQ. The CDR3 extends over 15 amino acids.

The V and J genes are TRBV5-1 and TRBJ1-1; TRBD1 might be the D (5 bases). Trimming took 1 base from V and 4 from J, leaving 20 bases between them. Germline V gene lookup returns CDR1 SGHRS and CDR2 YFSETQ. The CDR3 totals 17 residues. CDR3 bases: TGCGCCAGCAGCTTGATCGGCCAACACTCGCAGGGCACTGAAGCTTTCTTT. It codes for CASSLIGQHSQGTEAFF.

The gene calls are TRBV10-3 and TRBJ1-2; 9 bases fit TRBD1. The CDR3 consists of 16 residues. The germline CDR1 and CDR2 sequences are ENHRY and SYGVKD. V lost 11 bases, J lost 5 bases, and 18 bases stayed unmatched. Written as DNA, the CDR3 is TGTGCCGCCAGGGCAGGGGCGGACAGGGGTTATTATGGCTACACCTTC. Protein: CAARAGADRGYYGYTF.

The chain has TRBV24-1 and TRBJ2-1, with no clear D. CDR1 KGHDR and CDR2 SFDVKD come from the germline V gene. The CDR3 has 16 amino acids. V lost 3 bases and J lost 5, with 16 bases in between. The CDR3: CATSDLRAFDNNEQFF. In nucleotides, the CDR3 is TGTGCCACCAGTGATCTTCGAGCGTTTGATAACAATGAGCAGTTCTTC.

The CDR3 region is CASSFRGRAPTDTQYF. Here the CDR3 DNA reads TGTGCCAGCAGTTTCCGCGGGAGGGCCCCCACAGATACGCAGTATTTT. The gene calls are TRBV5-4 and TRBJ2-3, with 9 bases matching TRBD2. The CDR3 spans 16 residues. J gave up 2 bases and V 5 bases, and 9 bases lay outside the gene matches. Germline CDR1 and CDR2: SGHNT and YYREEE (reference sequence).

The table lists this clone with a few counts. The chain uses TRBV6-5 and TRBJ2-7, with TRBD1 matching 7 bases. CDR3 length equals 16 residues. V gave up 0 bases and J gave up 2 bases; unmatched junction bases: 7. Germline V gives CDR1 MNHEY, CDR2 SVGAGI. CDR3 bases: TGTGCCAGCAGTTACTCCCCTACCGGGACAGCCTACGAGCAGTACTTC. This encodes CASSYSPTGTAYEQYF.

The chain recombines TRBV15 with TRBJ1-4; 8 bases align to TRBD1. The CDR3 runs to 16 residues. Germline CDR1 reads LNHNV; CDR2 reads YYDKDF (reference sequence). With 7 bases clipped from V and 6 bases from J, the junction kept 13 bases outside the gene matches. The CDR3 sequence is CATKPDRQGWDEKLFF. CDR3 coding DNA: TGTGCCACCAAGCCAGATAGACAGGGGTGGGATGAAAAACTGTTTTTT.

This clone was recorded a few times. The V call is TRBV5-5, the J call TRBJ2-7; 8 bases align to TRBD2. V shed 0 bases and J 3 bases; nucleotides not matched to a gene: 11. This CDR3 is built from 17 residues. Per the germline V gene, CDR1 is SGHKS and CDR2 is YYEKEE (reference sequence). DNA for the CDR3: TGTGCCAGCAGCTTGGCTGGGACTAGTTGGGAGGGCTACGAGCAGTACTTC. This sequence encodes CASSLAGTSWEGYEQYF.

To note about this clone: At the DNA level, this CDR3 is encoded by other sequences in the same sample as well. The V call is TRBV9, the J call TRBJ1-1; D is ambiguous. Germline V gene sequence: CDR1 SGDLS, CDR2 YYNGEE. The CDR3 consists of 14 residues. Trimming took off 0 bases at V and 1 base at J, with 7 bases between the two ends. DNA for the CDR3: TGTGCCAGCAGCGTAGTTTCAGGGAACACTGAAGCTTTCTTT. Translation gives CASSVVSGNTEAFF.

V usage is TRBV7-2 and J usage is TRBJ2-2; no definite D call. V dropped 5 bases and J dropped 1 base, with 5 bases sitting between them. The CDR3 is 13 residues long. Germline CDR1 and CDR2: SGHTA and FQGNSA. For the CDR3, the DNA is TGTGCCAGCAGCCCAGGGAACACCGGGGAGCTGTTTTTT. Translating it yields CASSPGNTGELFF.

J is TRBJ1-3 and V is TRBV5-4; D is perhaps TRBD1 (6 bases). The CDR3 runs to 14 residues. Trimming removed 5 bases from V and 0 bases from J, with 9 bases in between. Germline CDR1 and CDR2: SGHNT and YYREEE (reference sequence). The CDR3 protein is CASRIQGSGNTIYF. CDR3 DNA: TGTGCCAGCAGAATACAGGGCTCTGGAAACACCATATATTTT.

The CDR3 DNA reads as TGTGCCAGCAGCGAGGGCGTGGGGACAGATACGCAGTATTTT. Protein product: CASSEGVGTDTQYF. The V and J genes are TRBV4-2 and TRBJ2-3; a possible D gene is TRBD2 (5 bases). The CDR3 is made up of 14 amino acids. Germline V gene data show CDR1 as LGHNA and CDR2 as YNFKEQ. Trimming took 5 bases from V and 3 from J, leaving 12 bases between them.

The chain links TRBV6-6 to TRBJ1-1; D gene uncertain. CDR3 size: 11 residues. CDR1 is MNHNY and CDR2 is SVGAGI in the germline V gene (reference sequence). The V end was cut by 5 bases, the J end by 12 bases, with 13 bases between. CDR3 nucleotide sequence: TGTGCCAGCAGTGACCGGGTCCCTACTTTCTTT. It codes for CASSDRVPTFF.

The chain uses TRBV27 and TRBJ1-3, with D unclear. V was pared by 1 base and J by 4 bases, with 8 bases between. The CDR3 loop spans 14 amino acids. Germline lookup yields CDR1 MNHEY and CDR2 SMNVEV (reference sequence). CDR3: CASSLLGGGNTIYF. The CDR3 DNA follows: TGTGCCAGCAGTTTATTAGGAGGAGGAAACACCATATATTTT.